What follows is one T cell receptor (beta chain) and its context. Its matching antigen is unknown. Via MiXCR, TCRdb re-called the 5' RACE reads, giving one row per CDR3 protein. The data contain about 800,000 distinct CDR3 sequences, approximately 10% of them seen just once; the ten biggest clones take up under 0.6%. This entry is derived from a study of CD8 T cells in ankylosing spondylitis. Study-level findings and limits: Seven to nine highly homologous variants formed a TCR beta motif that appeared characteristic of ankylosing spondylitis blood.

Germline-derived CDR1 and CDR2 are ENHRY and SYGVKD. The CDR3 has 16 residues. The ends lost 7 bases at V and 3 bases at J; junction bases unmatched: 9. The gene calls are TRBV10-3 and TRBJ2-2; 9 positions match TRBD1. The source material was blood, either unsorted or a sorted T cell fraction (not recorded which). The receptor comes from a male donor with ankylosing spondylitis. The CDR3 DNA reads TGTGCCATCAAAGAGGGGACAGGGTCGGACACCGGGGAGCTGTTTTTT. Amino acids: CAIKEGTGSDTGELFF.